This TCR beta chain is from a study of blood T cell repertoires in COVID-19. Measured with immunoSEQ multiplex PCR; TCRdb has only the in-frame clones, and not every one. Of fewer than 200,000 clones in the sample, around 90% are singletons; the top ten hold roughly 5%. CDR1 and CDR2 (germline): MDHEN, SYDVKM. V dropped 2 bases and J dropped 4; count of bases not matched to a gene: 10. The CDR3 sequence is 16 residues long. The chain employs TRBV28 and TRBJ1-1; 7 bases agree with TRBD1. The source of this sequence is a man between 18 and 29 years old with COVID-19, enrolled during active disease. The sample taken for sequencing was peripheral blood. In DNA, the CDR3 is TGTGCCAGCAGTTTAATCCCCCGGACAGGAGGCACTGAAGCTTTCTTT. Its protein is CASSLIPRTGGTEAFF.